These 14 T cell receptor beta chains came from one sample sequenced in a study of blood T cell repertoires in COVID-19. Sequencing was performed with immunoSEQ multiplex PCR; in TCRdb, only in-frame clones are kept and a portion is missing. Of more than 150,000 clones in the sample, 85% to 90% were seen once. Sequenced: peripheral blood. Receptors were obtained from a man in his forties with active or convalescent COVID-19.

The CDR3 loop is CAIRTGTPSTEAFF. The CDR3, as DNA: TGTGCCATCAGAACCGGGACACCAAGCACTGAAGCTTTCTTT. This chain connects TRBV10-3 to TRBJ1-1; tentative D call: TRBD1 (6 bases). V lost 6 bases and J 4 bases, leaving 15 bases between the germline ends. The CDR3 runs to 14 residues. Germline V gene sequence: CDR1 ENHRY, CDR2 SYGVKD.

The chain recombines TRBV19 with TRBJ1-2; 10 nucleotides agree with TRBD1. This CDR3 is built from 14 residues. J gave up 8 bases and V 1 base, and 4 bases lay outside the gene matches. The V gene's germline CDR1 is LNHDA and CDR2 SQIVND (reference sequence). The CDR3 DNA follows: TGTGCCAGTAGTATAGGACAGGGGGCCTTCGGCTACACCTTC. Amino acid sequence: CASSIGQGAFGYTF.

The chain uses TRBV27 and TRBJ2-1, with 10 bases fitting TRBD2. The CDR3 has 15 amino acids. In germline, CDR1 is MNHEY, CDR2 SMNVEV (reference sequence). V lost 6 bases to trimming and J lost 4 bases; unmatched junction nucleotides: 6. The CDR3 DNA reads as TGTGCCAGCAGCCCAACTAGCGGGGCATACAATGAGCAGTTCTTC. Translating it yields CASSPTSGAYNEQFF.

The CDR3 reads CASSPLDPRDSLNEKLFF. In DNA form, the CDR3 reads TGTGCCAGCAGTCCCCTCGACCCTAGGGACAGCCTAAATGAAAAACTGTTTTTT. The V gene is TRBV6-6, the J gene TRBJ1-4, with TRBD1 identical over 7 bases. V trimming: 5 bases; J trimming: 5 bases; junction bases outside the gene matches: 17. The CDR3 is made up of 18 amino acids. The germline CDR1 and CDR2 sequences are MNHNY and SVGAGI (reference sequence).

The chain has TRBV19 and TRBJ1-2; D unclear. The germline CDR1 and CDR2 sequences are LNHDA and SQIVND (reference sequence). Trimming took 6 bases from V and 2 from J, leaving 10 bases between them. The CDR3 consists of 13 residues. The CDR3 DNA follows: TGTGCCAGTAGCCCAGTCGAAAACTATGGCTACACCTTC. Translated: CASSPVENYGYTF.

The rearrangement joins TRBV2 to TRBJ1-5; TRBD1 aligns across 8 bases. This CDR3 comprises 15 residues. Trimming cost V 6 bases and J 0 bases; bases outside gene matches: 4. In germline, CDR1 is SNHLY, CDR2 FYNNEI. The CDR3 spells CASSGQGYSNQPQHF. For the CDR3, the DNA is TGTGCCAGCAGCGGACAGGGTTATAGCAATCAGCCCCAGCATTTT. The full variable domain, rest sourced from reference TRBV2 and TRBJ1-5, is EPEVTQTPSHQVTQMGQEVILRCVPISNHLYFYWYRQILGQKVEFLVSFYNNEISEKSEIFDDQFSVERPDGSNFTLKIRSTKLEDSAMYFCASSGQGYSNQPQHFGDGTRLSIL.

The chain's CDR3 is CASREQDNEQFF. CDR3 bases: TGTGCCAGCAGGGAACAGGACAATGAGCAGTTCTTC. This rearrangement joins TRBV2 to TRBJ2-1, with a possible D match to TRBD1 (5 bases). The length of the CDR3 is 12 residues. Germline V CDR1 and CDR2: SNHLY, FYNNEI. Deletions cut 6 bases from V and 5 bases from J, with 8 bases between.

This chain's CDR3 is CASSQDLTAATYEQYF. The CDR3 DNA reads as TGTGCCAGCAGCCAAGATTTGACAGCCGCCACCTACGAGCAGTACTTC. The chain combines TRBV4-2 with TRBJ2-7; a weak D match, TRBD1 (5 bases). CDR1 and CDR2 (germline): LGHNA, YNFKEQ. V lost 0 bases to trimming and J lost 2 bases, with 14 bases between them. CDR3 length equals 16 residues.

The DNA for the CDR3 is TGTGCTAGTGGTCCGACAGATTTGAGGTCACCCCTCCACTTT. This translates into CASGPTDLRSPLHF. This chain connects TRBV12-5 to TRBJ1-6; weak D call: TRBD1 (5 bases). Germline CDR1 and CDR2: LGHNT and FRNRAP. This CDR3 is 14 amino acids long. Trimming cost V 5 bases and J 10 bases, with 15 bases left between them.

The V and J genes are TRBV19 and TRBJ1-5, with 8 bases aligning to TRBD1. The CDR3 is 20 residues long. The junction had 20 bases not matched to a gene; V was cut back by 1 base and J by 6 bases. Germline CDR1 and CDR2: LNHDA and SQIVND (reference sequence). CDR3 loop: CASSIGGRGRMSYRVQPQHF. The CDR3 nucleotides read TGTGCCAGTAGTATAGGGGGCAGGGGGCGCATGAGTTATAGGGTTCAGCCCCAGCATTTT.

This clone was found a few times. The chain carries TRBV2 and TRBJ2-5; the D is unclear. V was shortened by 4 bases and J by 1 base, with 7 bases between the two germline ends. The CDR3 runs to 13 residues. Germline loops: CDR1 SNHLY, CDR2 FYNNEI. The CDR3 loop is CASSVRPQETQYF. CDR3 in DNA: TGTGCCAGCAGTGTCAGGCCCCAAGAGACCCAGTACTTC.

The rearrangement links TRBV5-1 to TRBJ2-3; 7 nucleotides line up with TRBD2. V gave up 4 bases and J gave up 6 bases; unmatched junction bases: 8. Germline CDR1 SGHRS, CDR2 YFSETQ. This CDR3 has 14 residues. The DNA for the CDR3 is TGCGCCAGCAGCCCCGGGGAGGGCAGGGATACGCAGTATTTT. Encoded protein: CASSPGEGRDTQYF.

The CDR3 DNA reads TGTGCCAGCAGCCCTTGGACAGGAGGGAACGCTTTCTTT. This codes for CASSPWTGGNAFF. The chain has TRBV7-9 and TRBJ1-1, with 7 bases fitting TRBD1. This CDR3 has 13 residues. Unmatched junction bases numbered 11, after V lost 5 bases and J lost 11 bases. The germline gives CDR1 SEHNR, CDR2 FQNEAQ (reference sequence).

This rearrangement joins TRBV5-1 to TRBJ1-2; D is perhaps TRBD1 (6 bases). The CDR3 runs to 14 residues. Germline V gene lookup returns CDR1 SGHRS and CDR2 YFSETQ. The V end was cut by 0 bases, the J end by 7 bases, with 13 bases between. In nucleotides, the CDR3 is TGCGCCAGCAGCTTGGTAGCCAGGGGAACTGGCTACACCTTC. Amino acid sequence: CASSLVARGTGYTF.